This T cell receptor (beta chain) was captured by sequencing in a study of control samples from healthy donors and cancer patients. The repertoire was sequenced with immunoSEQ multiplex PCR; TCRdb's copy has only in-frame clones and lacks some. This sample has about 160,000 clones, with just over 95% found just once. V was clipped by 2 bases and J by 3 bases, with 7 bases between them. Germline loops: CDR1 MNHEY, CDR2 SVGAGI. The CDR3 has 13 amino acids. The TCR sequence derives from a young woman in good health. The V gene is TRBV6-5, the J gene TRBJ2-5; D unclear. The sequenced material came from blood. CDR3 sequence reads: CASSYGEKETQYF. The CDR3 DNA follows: TGTGCCAGCAGTTACGGGGAAAAAGAGACCCAGTACTTC.